This T cell receptor beta chain comes out of a study of blood T cell repertoires in COVID-19. Study information: The United States, Italy and Spain supplied acute and convalescent COVID-19 samples.

The CDR3 contains 14 residues. Per germline, CDR1 SQVTM and CDR2 ANQGSEA. The J segment lost 2 bases and the V segment lost 6 bases, leaving 6 bases of the junction unmatched. Original analysis: Reference gene primer amplification gave nucleated cell count estimates. The protocol was immunoSEQ multiplex PCR, while the TCRdb copy is restricted to in-frame clones and leaves out a portion. The D gene and trimming were derived from the DNA, and the V and J assignments and clone size from that table. The data show tens of thousands of clones, roughly 88% seen once. The genes are TRBV29-1 and TRBJ2-3, with TRBD1 identical over 9 bases. This TCR came from a middle-aged man with active or convalescent COVID-19. The sample consisted of peripheral blood. The CDR3 spells CSVGGQGVTDTQYF. Written as DNA, the CDR3 is TGCAGCGTGGGGGGACAGGGAGTCACAGATACGCAGTATTTT.